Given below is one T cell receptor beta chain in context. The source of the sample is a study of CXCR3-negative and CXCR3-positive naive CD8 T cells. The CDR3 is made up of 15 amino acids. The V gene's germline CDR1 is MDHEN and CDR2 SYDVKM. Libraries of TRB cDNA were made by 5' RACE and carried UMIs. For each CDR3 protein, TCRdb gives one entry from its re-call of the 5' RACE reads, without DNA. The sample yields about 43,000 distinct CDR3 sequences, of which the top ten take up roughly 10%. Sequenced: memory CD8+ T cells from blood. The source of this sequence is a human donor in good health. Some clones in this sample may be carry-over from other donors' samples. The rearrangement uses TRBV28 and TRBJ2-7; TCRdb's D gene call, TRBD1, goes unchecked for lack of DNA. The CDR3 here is CASRDTGTPSYEQYF. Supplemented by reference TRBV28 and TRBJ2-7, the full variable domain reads DVKVTQSSRYLVKRTGEKVFLECVQDMDHENMFWYRQDPGLGLRLIYFSYDVKMKEKGDIPEGYSVSREKKERFSLILESASTNQTSMYLCASRDTGTPSYEQYFGPGTRLTVT.